This record covers a single T cell receptor (beta chain). The target antigen is unknown. Primers: 60 Vbeta forward and 13 Jbeta reverse. TCRdb keeps only in-frame clones here, not all; method: immunoSEQ multiplex PCR. The repertoire table contains 150,000 to 200,000 clones. The source of the sample is a study of cytomegalovirus exposure and HLA in healthy donors. As for the study in general: Earlier work reported 117 million unique TCR beta sequences from 150 million to 200 million T cells.

Overall study findings and caveats: Immune exposure data for these donors was limited to CMV serostatus. According to a later analysis, most TCR beta chains associated with CMV appeared HLA-restricted. Listed as cytomegalovirus-associated were 170 or so TCR beta chains.

The sequenced sample was PBMCs. This clonotype was sampled from a woman aged 18-29 years in good health and CMV-seropositive.

The CDR3 bases are TGCGCCAGCAGCCAAGCCCCGGGACTAGGCTACGAGCAGTACTTC. The encoded protein is CASSQAPGLGYEQYF. J is TRBJ2-7 and V is TRBV4-1; 8 bases line up with TRBD2. With 1 base clipped from V and 3 bases from J, the junction kept 5 bases outside the gene matches. CDR3 length: 15 amino acids. The germline V gene encodes CDR1 MGHRA and CDR2 YSYEKL.